This T cell receptor beta chain was sequenced in a study of blood T cells in healthy people across ages. This clonotype was counted ten times or more. What it binds is not known. Combining a sample-barcoded 5' primer with a J-beta primer mix, a second PCR ran for roughly 7 to 11 cycles. Every cDNA was tagged by a template-switch adaptor with 12 random nucleotides. TCRdb independently ran MiXCR on the 5' RACE reads; one entry per CDR3 protein. Counted here are hundreds of thousands of distinct CDR3 sequences, over 45% occurring once; the ten biggest clones make up roughly a third. PBMCs numbering at least 6.5 million were isolated per sample. Per sample, no less than 5 micrograms of total RNA were extracted. V was pared by 1 base and J by 0 bases, with 7 bases between. Germline V gives CDR1 SGHTA, CDR2 FQGNSA. The CDR3 loop spans 14 amino acids. Study results and limitations: Changes seen in expanded clonotypes were possibly confounded by donor CMV status left unknown.

The rearrangement joins TRBV7-2 to TRBJ2-7; TRBD1 is a possible D gene (6 bases). The sequence came from an older woman in good health. The specimen sequenced was blood. The CDR3 is CASSLEDSSYEQYF. The CDR3 DNA reads TGTGCCAGCAGCTTAGAGGACAGCTCCTACGAGCAGTACTTC.